Here is one T cell receptor beta chain with its context. V lost 5 bases and J lost 2, with 12 bases in between. Germline V lookup: CDR1 GTSNPN, CDR2 SVGIG (reference sequence). This CDR3 is built from 13 residues. This entry comes from a study of control samples from healthy donors and cancer patients. Profiling relied on immunoSEQ multiplex PCR, and the TCRdb table lists in-frame clones only, not all of them. This table holds about 150,000 clones, around 94% found once. The sequence derives from a man in his 60s with colorectal cancer. This chain joins TRBV30 and TRBJ2-5, with D possibly TRBD1 on 6 matching bases. The sample was PBMCs. As DNA, the CDR3 is TGTGCCTGGGCTGACAGGATGCAAGAGACCCAGTACTTC. It codes for CAWADRMQETQYF.